The 32 T cell receptor beta chains below come from one sample, sequenced in a study of T-cell memory formation after mild COVID-19. Via MiXCR, TCRdb re-called the 5' RACE reads, giving one row per CDR3 protein. Among fewer than 700,000 distinct CDR3 sequences listed, roughly a fifth were seen once. The specimen sequenced was PBMCs or a T cell subset sorted from them (not recorded which). The source of these receptors is an adult woman who had mild COVID-19 (a few samples of this study predate the infection). Cell type and time point are not known.

In this sample, this clonotype turned up a few times. The chain has TRBV15 and TRBJ1-4; D remains unclear. The CDR3 consists of 14 residues. The germline gives CDR1 LNHNV, CDR2 YYDKDF (reference sequence). Deletions cut 3 bases from V and 5 bases from J, with 10 bases between. The CDR3 nucleotides are TGTGCCACCAGCAGGCAGACCGGGAATGAAAAACTGTTTTTT. Protein: CATSRQTGNEKLFF.

This clonotype was counted a few times. The V and J genes are TRBV4-1 and TRBJ2-3; D ambiguous. The CDR3 extends over 13 amino acids. Trimming shortened V by 4 bases and J by 3 bases, and 8 bases separated the two germline ends. Germline CDR1 reads MGHRA; CDR2 reads YSYEKL. CDR3 protein: CASSPVHTDTQYF. CDR3 in DNA: TGCGCCAGCAGCCCAGTACATACAGATACGCAGTATTTT.

The DNA of the CDR3 is TGTGCCAGTAGTCCCAGGGGATTCAATCAGCCCCAGCATTTT. Encoded protein: CASSPRGFNQPQHF. The V call is TRBV19, the J call TRBJ1-5; a weak D match, TRBD1 (6 bases). This CDR3 contains 14 residues. Per the germline V gene, CDR1 is LNHDA and CDR2 is SQIVND (reference sequence). Trimming removed 5 bases from V and 3 bases from J, with 11 bases in between.

This clonotype was seen at least ten times. V usage is TRBV7-9 and J usage is TRBJ2-3; D may be TRBD2 (5 bases). This CDR3 region has 16 residues. Trimming left V 5 bases short and J 0 bases short, with 15 bases between. CDR1 is SEHNR and CDR2 is FQNEAQ in the germline V gene (reference sequence). CDR3: CASSLTSGGSTDTQYF. CDR3 DNA: TGTGCCAGCAGCCTGACGAGCGGCGGTAGCACAGATACGCAGTATTTT. Using reference TRBV7-9 and TRBJ2-3 for the parts outside the CDR3, the full variable domain is DTGVSQNPRHKITKRGQNVTFRCDPISEHNRLYWYRQTLGQGPEFLTYFQNEAQLEKSRLLSDRFSAERPKGSFSTLEIQRTEQGDSAMYLCASSLTSGGSTDTQYFGPGTRLTVL.

J is TRBJ2-1 and V is TRBV24-1, with 7 bases fitting TRBD2. CDR1 is KGHDR, CDR2 SFDVKD, per germline. This CDR3 comprises 13 residues. J lost 10 bases, V lost 1 base, and 3 bases had no gene match. CDR3 loop: CATSDLAGWEQFF. The CDR3 coding sequence is TGTGCCACCAGTGATTTAGCGGGATGGGAGCAGTTCTTC.

This clonotype was counted between two and nine times. The chain carries TRBV20-1 and TRBJ2-4; D could derive from TRBD1 or TRBD2 (5 bases each). Trimming stripped 0 bases from V and 0 bases from J, with 9 bases between. The germline CDR1 and CDR2 sequences are DFQATT and SNEGSKA (reference sequence). The length of the CDR3 is 15 residues. CDR3 coding DNA: TGCAGTGCTAGAGAGGGGACGCTAGCCAAAAACATTCAGTACTTC. Protein: CSAREGTLAKNIQYF.

J is TRBJ1-2 and V is TRBV6-2 or TRBV6-3; no clear D. Trimming took 10 bases from V and 3 from J, leaving 15 bases between them. This CDR3 is built from 13 residues. The germline gives CDR1 MNHEY, CDR2 SVGEGT. CDR3 residues: CATREMGDYGYTF. Here the CDR3 DNA reads TGTGCCACTAGAGAGATGGGCGACTATGGCTACACCTTC.

This clonotype was recorded a few times. The gene calls are TRBV7-2 and TRBJ1-2, with D unclear. The CDR3 loop spans 14 amino acids. Germline CDR1 SGHTA, CDR2 FQGNSA. The germline V and J ends were trimmed by 1 base and 0 bases, with 6 bases remaining between them. CDR3 bases: TGTGCCAGCAGCTTAGAAGTAGCTAACTATGGCTACACCTTC. Translation: CASSLEVANYGYTF.

V gene TRBV4-1 combines with J gene TRBJ1-2; D ambiguous. The ends were cut back, 0 bases at V and 6 bases at J, with 23 bases in the middle. The germline gives CDR1 MGHRA, CDR2 YSYEKL. The CDR3 is 18 residues long. The CDR3 loop is CASSQDLYSSPRRNGYTF. CDR3 nucleotide sequence: TGCGCCAGCAGCCAAGATCTTTATTCTAGTCCGAGGAGGAATGGCTACACCTTC.

This clonotype was seen ten or more times. This chain links TRBV9 with TRBJ2-1; 10 positions match TRBD2. The CDR3 runs 14 residues. The V and J ends lost 2 bases and 7 bases, in that order; junction bases with no gene match: 3. In germline, CDR1 is SGDLS, CDR2 YYNGEE. The CDR3 nucleotides read TGTGCCAGCAGCGTGGGGGGACTAGCGAATGAGCAGTTCTTC. Its translation: CASSVGGLANEQFF.

This clonotype has more than one count but fewer than ten. This rearrangement joins TRBV9 to TRBJ1-1; D not certain. V lost 0 bases and J lost 0, with 12 bases in between. The germline gives CDR1 SGDLS, CDR2 YYNGEE. CDR3 length: 16 amino acids. CDR3 DNA: TGTGCCAGCAGCGTAGCTCCTTCAGCCATGAACACTGAAGCTTTCTTT. Its translation: CASSVAPSAMNTEAFF.

This clonotype has a count of ten or more. The J gene is TRBJ1-2, the V gene TRBV29-1; D is ambiguous. V lost 4 bases and J lost 4, with 13 bases in between. CDR1 is SQVTM and CDR2 is ANQGSEA in the germline V gene. CDR3 length equals 13 residues. The CDR3 here is CSVGPNSGYGYTF. In DNA form, the CDR3 reads TGCAGCGTTGGGCCAAACTCCGGCTATGGCTACACCTTC.

This clonotype was observed a handful of times. This chain links TRBV29-1 with TRBJ1-1, with 9 bases matching TRBD1. CDR1 SQVTM and CDR2 ANQGSEA come from the germline V gene. V shed 7 bases, J shed 8 bases, and the junction held 8 bases outside the gene matches. CDR3 length: 12 amino acids. In DNA form, the CDR3 reads TGCAGCGCCCGCTCGGGACAGGGAGAAGCTTTCTTT. Its translation is CSARSGQGEAFF.

The chain links TRBV6-5 to TRBJ2-5; either TRBD1 or TRBD2 may supply D (5 bases each). V was trimmed by 7 bases and J by 5 bases, leaving 20 bases between them. CDR1 is MNHEY and CDR2 is SVGAGI in the germline V gene. The CDR3 loop spans 15 amino acids. The CDR3 reads CASMLRPGTKETQYF. CDR3 nucleotide sequence: TGTGCCAGCATGTTGCGCCCCGGGACCAAGGAGACCCAGTACTTC.

This clonotype turned up a few times. The chain is built from TRBV7-9 and TRBJ1-1, with 8 bases fitting TRBD1. The CDR3 sequence is 11 residues long. Germline V gene lookup returns CDR1 SEHNR and CDR2 FQNEAQ (reference sequence). Unmatched junction bases numbered 1, after V lost 4 bases and J lost 9 bases. CDR3 sequence (DNA): TGTGCCAGCAGCTGGACAGGGAAAGCTTTCTTT. Translating gives CASSWTGKAFF. Using reference TRBV7-9 and TRBJ1-1 for the parts outside the CDR3, the full variable domain is DTGVSQNPRHKITKRGQNVTFRCDPISEHNRLYWYRQTLGQGPEFLTYFQNEAQLEKSRLLSDRFSAERPKGSFSTLEIQRTEQGDSAMYLCASSWTGKAFFGQGTRLTVV.

This clonotype has a single count. The CDR3 spells CASSGGEAEKLFF. In nucleotides, the CDR3 is TGTGCCAGCAGTGGGGGGGAGGCTGAAAAACTGTTTTTT. The V gene is TRBV2, the J gene TRBJ1-4, with D perhaps TRBD1 (5 bases). Trimming took off 4 bases at V and 7 bases at J, with 10 bases between the two ends. The CDR3 runs to 13 residues. CDR1 and CDR2 (germline): SNHLY, FYNNEI.

The rearrangement joins TRBV5-5 to TRBJ2-7; D is unresolved. With 0 bases removed from V and 3 bases from J, the gap between germline ends came to 10 bases. Germline-derived CDR1 and CDR2 are SGHKS and YYEKEE (reference sequence). The CDR3 runs 14 residues. CDR3 sequence (DNA): TGTGCCAGCAGCTTGGAGGTTCGCGACTACGAGCAGTACTTC. Translated: CASSLEVRDYEQYF.

This clonotype was detected a few times. The CDR3 coding sequence is TGTGCCAGCTCACCACCGAAGAAACCCACTGAAGCTTTCTTT. It translates to CASSPPKKPTEAFF. The rearrangement uses TRBV18 and TRBJ1-1; D gene ambiguous. The CDR3 is 14 residues long. Trimming pared 0 bases from V and 4 bases from J, leaving 9 bases between. Germline CDR1 KGHSH, CDR2 LQKENI.

The rearrangement joins TRBV5-1 to TRBJ2-2; TRBD1 matches at 8 bases. The V gene's germline CDR1 is SGHRS and CDR2 YFSETQ. J gave up 0 bases and V 3 bases, and 4 bases lay outside the gene matches. The CDR3 is 16 residues long. The CDR3 DNA is TGCGCCAGCAGCTCCGCAGGGGGCGCGAACACCGGGGAGCTGTTTTTT. It yields the protein CASSSAGGANTGELFF.

This clonotype has just a few counts. V usage is TRBV5-1 and J usage is TRBJ2-5, with D unresolved. This CDR3 has 13 amino acids. The V end lost 7 bases, the J end lost 5 bases, and 15 bases lay between the germline ends. Germline loops: CDR1 SGHRS, CDR2 YFSETQ. The CDR3 DNA sequence: TGCGCCAGCGGTGTATCAGGACCGGAGACCCAGTACTTC. It specifies CASGVSGPETQYF.

V is TRBV12-3 or TRBV12-4 and J is TRBJ1-1; no clear D. The germline V and J ends were trimmed by 2 bases and 8 bases, with 15 bases remaining between them. The CDR3 spans 14 residues. CDR3 residues: CASSLRRSPGEAFF. For the CDR3, the DNA is TGTGCCAGCAGTTTAAGGAGGAGCCCGGGGGAAGCTTTCTTT.

V and J are TRBV20-1 and TRBJ1-5, with 7 nucleotides matching TRBD1. J lost 1 base, V lost 6 bases, and 3 bases had no gene match. The CDR3 consists of 13 residues. CDR1 is DFQATT and CDR2 is SNEGSKA in the germline V gene (reference sequence). The CDR3 coding sequence is TGCAGTGCATGGACAGGAAGCAATCAGCCCCAGCATTTT. It encodes CSAWTGSNQPQHF.

The table lists this clonotype with a few counts. The gene calls are TRBV19 and TRBJ1-5, with D unclear. The V end was cut by 4 bases, the J end by 2 bases, with 18 bases between. CDR3 length: 17 amino acids. CDR1 is LNHDA and CDR2 is SQIVND in the germline V gene (reference sequence). CDR3 sequence: CASSTLGRTAGNQPQHF. The DNA of the CDR3 is TGTGCCAGTAGTACCCTGGGGAGGACGGCGGGCAATCAGCCCCAGCATTTT.

This clonotype came up a few times. The chain has TRBV3-1 and TRBJ1-1; the match to TRBD1 covers 7 bases. The CDR3 loop spans 14 amino acids. V shed 3 bases, J shed 3 bases, and the junction held 4 bases outside the gene matches. The germline gives CDR1 LGHDT, CDR2 YNNKEL (reference sequence). For the CDR3, the DNA is TGTGCCAGCAGCCAGATACAGGGGCACACTGAAGCTTTCTTT. Its translation: CASSQIQGHTEAFF.

The chain recombines TRBV7-9 with TRBJ1-1; TRBD1 is a possible D gene (6 bases). Germline values: CDR1 SEHNR, CDR2 FQNEAQ (reference sequence). This CDR3 contains 17 residues. V shed 2 bases and J shed 1 base, with 17 bases lying between them. CDR3 nucleotide sequence: TGTGCCAGCAGCTTATGGGGGGGCGGGAAGAAGAACACTGAAGCTTTCTTT. This gives the protein CASSLWGGGKKNTEAFF.

This clonotype was counted between two and nine times. The chain links TRBV7-2 to TRBJ2-6; 7 bases map to TRBD1. The CDR3 extends over 17 amino acids. The J segment lost 3 bases and the V segment lost 7 bases, leaving 12 bases of the junction unmatched. Germline V lookup: CDR1 SGHTA, CDR2 FQGNSA. DNA of the CDR3: TGTGCCAGCACCGGCACCGGGACAGTAAGTGGGGCCAACGTCCTGACTTTC. Its protein product is CASTGTGTVSGANVLTF.

This clonotype has more than one count but fewer than ten. The chain recombines TRBV12-3 or TRBV12-4 with TRBJ2-1; D not certain. The CDR3 length is 14 residues. The ends were cut back, 6 bases at V and 2 bases at J, with 11 bases in the middle. The chain's CDR3 is CASSPSSTYNEQFF. CDR3 DNA sequence: TGTGCCAGCAGCCCCTCCTCGACCTACAATGAGCAGTTCTTC.

The rearrangement uses TRBV7-9 and TRBJ2-1, with 12 positions matching TRBD2. The length of the CDR3 is 16 residues. J was trimmed by 7 bases and V by 5 bases; bases with no gene match: 9. Germline V lookup: CDR1 SEHNR, CDR2 FQNEAQ (reference sequence). CDR3 in DNA: TGTGCCAGCAGCGACCTGACTAGCGGGAGATGGAATGAGCAGTTCTTC. It translates to CASSDLTSGRWNEQFF.

The chain couples TRBV6-5 to TRBJ2-3; possible D gene TRBD1, 6 bases. This CDR3 region has 20 residues. V was shortened by 2 bases and J by 0 bases, with 24 bases between the two germline ends. CDR1 is MNHEY and CDR2 is SVGAGI in the germline V gene. CDR3 nucleotides: TGTGCCAGCAGTTACCACCAGGGGAGAGAGCCCGTTCCTAGCACAGATACGCAGTATTTT. Protein sequence: CASSYHQGREPVPSTDTQYF.

This clonotype was seen a single time. This sequence joins TRBV24-1 and TRBJ2-2; TRBD2 aligns across 10 bases. With V trimmed by 1 base and J by 0 bases, 10 bases remained unmatched. From germline, CDR1 is KGHDR and CDR2 SFDVKD. The CDR3 has 20 amino acids. CDR3 in amino acids: CATSDLTPSGSMSNTGELFF. The DNA of the CDR3 is TGTGCCACCAGTGATTTAACCCCTAGCGGGAGTATGTCGAACACCGGGGAGCTGTTTTTT.

This clonotype was observed a few times. The V call is TRBV29-1, the J call TRBJ2-7; D is perhaps TRBD1 or TRBD2 (5 bases each). In germline, CDR1 is SQVTM, CDR2 ANQGSEA. V gave up 2 bases and J gave up 7 bases, with 15 bases separating them. The CDR3 covers 13 residues. CDR3 sequence: CSVENGTMVEQYF. CDR3 DNA: TGCAGCGTTGAAAACGGGACGATGGTAGAGCAGTACTTC.

V gene TRBV7-9 combines with J gene TRBJ1-4, with 7 bases identical to TRBD1. V lost 5 bases to trimming and J lost 7 bases; unmatched junction nucleotides: 7. CDR1 and CDR2 from the germline V gene are SEHNR and FQNEAQ (reference sequence). The CDR3 length is 14 residues. DNA for the CDR3: TGTGCCAGCAGCGTGGGACAGCAGGCTGAAAAACTGTTTTTT. It specifies CASSVGQQAEKLFF.